The 2 T cell receptor beta chains below all came from one sample that was sequenced in a study of identical twins. Each CDR3 protein gets one entry after TCRdb re-called the 5' RACE reads with MiXCR. The sample records about 340,000 distinct CDR3 sequences, roughly 10% being singletons. Specimen: naive T cells sorted from blood. These receptors all stem from a woman between 45 and 60 years old in good health.

This clonotype has ten or more counts. The chain joins TRBV10-3 to TRBJ1-5; TRBD1 matches 8 bases. CDR1 is ENHRY, CDR2 SYGVKD, per germline. The CDR3 contains 14 residues. Trimming cost V 10 bases and J 3 bases; bases outside gene matches: 8. The CDR3 nucleotides are TGTGCCACCAGGACAGGGTATAACAATCAGCCCCAGCATTTT. This translates into CATRTGYNNQPQHF.

This clonotype has a count of ten or more. The rearrangement uses TRBV5-1 and TRBJ1-1; D is perhaps TRBD1 (5 bases). The CDR3 has 14 amino acids. Looked up from germline, CDR1 is SGHRS and CDR2 is YFSETQ. Trimming removed 4 bases from V and 1 base from J, with 11 bases in between. CDR3 loop: CASSPGHPNTEAFF. As DNA, the CDR3 is TGCGCCAGCAGCCCAGGACACCCGAACACTGAAGCTTTCTTT.